Below, 30 T cell receptor beta chains from the same sample are listed, as sequenced in a study of T cell therapy after organ transplantation. No cognate antigen is known for these TCRs. TCRdb's copy holds only in-frame clones and misses some; the assay was immunoSEQ multiplex PCR. The sample consists of approximately 20,000 clones, 81% of them appearing once. Time point here: 4-8 weeks after completion of therapy. The source was CD8+ T cells from blood, collected after autologous CMV-specific T cell therapy. Receptors originate from a human patient who had received a solid organ transplant and had CMV disease. Some of the T cells might come from the graft donor.

The chain has TRBV15 and TRBJ2-1, with 7 bases lining up with TRBD2. The V segment lost 8 bases and the J segment 2 bases; nucleotides outside the gene matches: 3. The germline gives CDR1 LNHNV, CDR2 YYDKDF (reference sequence). This CDR3 comprises 13 residues. DNA of the CDR3: TGTGCCACCCGACTAGCAACCTACAATGAGCAGTTCTTC. Amino acid sequence: CATRLATYNEQFF.

The rearrangement joins TRBV4-3 to TRBJ2-7; 8 bases are shared with TRBD1. Germline CDR1 is LGHNA and CDR2 is YSLEER. The CDR3 loop spans 15 amino acids. The trim removed 6 bases at V and 5 bases at J, leaving 12 bases unmatched. CDR3 sequence: CASSFARQGLDEQYF. Here the CDR3 DNA reads TGCGCCAGCAGTTTCGCCAGACAGGGGTTGGACGAGCAGTACTTC.

This chain links TRBV6-5 with TRBJ2-3; weak D call: TRBD2 (5 bases). Trimming stripped 2 bases from V and 3 bases from J, with 6 bases between. The CDR3 is made up of 13 amino acids. Germline V lookup: CDR1 MNHEY, CDR2 SVGAGI. In nucleotides, the CDR3 is TGTGCCAGCAGTTACGGGAGTACAGATACGCAGTATTTT. As protein: CASSYGSTDTQYF.

This clone is a singleton in its sample. This sequence joins TRBV6-1 and TRBJ2-2; D perhaps matches TRBD1 (6 bases). The CDR3 runs 15 residues. The germline V and J ends were trimmed by 4 bases and 0 bases, with 9 bases remaining between them. The germline V gene has CDR1 MNHNS and CDR2 SASEGT. CDR3 protein: CASSVQGANTGELFF. In DNA, the CDR3 is TGTGCCAGCAGTGTACAGGGTGCGAACACCGGGGAGCTGTTTTTT.

The chain uses TRBV7-9 and TRBJ2-3; D is possibly TRBD1 (6 bases). The germline gives CDR1 SEHNR, CDR2 FQNEAQ (reference sequence). V lost 5 bases to trimming and J lost 1 base, with 16 bases between them. The CDR3 length is 16 residues. The CDR3 nucleotides read TGTGCCAGCAGCCAGAACAGGGAAGGGGGCACAGATACGCAGTATTTT. This encodes CASSQNREGGTDTQYF.

V is TRBV30 and J is TRBJ2-3, with 13 bases matching TRBD2. Germline-derived CDR1 and CDR2 are GTSNPN and SVGIG (reference sequence). The V segment lost 4 bases and the J segment 11 bases; nucleotides outside the gene matches: 12. The CDR3 is 15 residues long. The CDR3 region has the DNA TGTGCCTGGACCCTAGGGACTAGCGGGGACAAAGAGCAGTATTTT. Encoded protein: CAWTLGTSGDKEQYF.

J is TRBJ2-7 and V is TRBV27; 7 nucleotides agree with TRBD2. J was trimmed by 4 bases and V by 6 bases; bases with no gene match: 9. This CDR3 comprises 14 residues. Germline V gene lookup returns CDR1 MNHEY and CDR2 SMNVEV (reference sequence). This CDR3 is CASRAGTTSYEQYF. The DNA of the CDR3 is TGTGCCAGCAGGGCCGGGACTACCTCTTACGAGCAGTACTTC.

The chain couples TRBV19 to TRBJ1-1; perhaps TRBD1 as D (6 bases). V lost 9 bases, J lost 6 bases, and 17 bases lay in between. The CDR3 sequence is 13 residues long. Germline CDR1 LNHDA, CDR2 SQIVND (reference sequence). CDR3 nucleotide sequence: TGTGCCAGCCCAGGGGTGGGTCATTCTGAAGCTTTCTTT. Amino acids: CASPGVGHSEAFF.

The chain couples TRBV6-6 to TRBJ1-3, with D perhaps matching TRBD1 (6 bases). Trimming removed 7 bases at V and 3 bases at J, with 19 bases between. Per germline, CDR1 MNHNY and CDR2 SVGAGI (reference sequence). This CDR3 contains 16 residues. The CDR3 loop reads CASTTLGGAGGNTIYF. The CDR3 bases are TGTGCCAGCACCACCCTGGGGGGGGCTGGTGGAAACACCATATATTTT.

The chain is built from TRBV4-1 and TRBJ2-7, with TRBD2 identical over 13 bases. The trim removed 0 bases at V and 2 bases at J, leaving 10 bases unmatched. The germline gives CDR1 MGHRA, CDR2 YSYEKL. CDR3 size: 19 residues. The CDR3 sequence: CASSQEARTSGSAPYEQYF. In nucleotides, the CDR3 is TGCGCCAGCAGCCAAGAGGCAAGGACTAGCGGGAGTGCGCCCTACGAGCAGTACTTC.

The rearrangement uses TRBV5-4 and TRBJ2-7; 14 nucleotides align to TRBD2. The CDR3 runs to 16 residues. Germline V gives CDR1 SGHNT, CDR2 YYREEE (reference sequence). The J segment lost 4 bases and the V segment lost 3 bases, leaving 6 bases of the junction unmatched. In nucleotides, the CDR3 is TGTGCCAGCAGCTCACCCGGGACTAGCGGGAGTTACGAGCAGTACTTC. Protein sequence: CASSSPGTSGSYEQYF.

The genes are TRBV15 and TRBJ2-3, with D possibly TRBD1 on 6 matching bases. The CDR3 loop spans 14 amino acids. Trimming took off 0 bases at V and 4 bases at J, with 8 bases between the two ends. Germline-derived CDR1 and CDR2 are LNHNV and YYDKDF (reference sequence). This chain's CDR3 is CATSRDTGPDTQYF. As DNA, the CDR3 is TGTGCCACCAGCAGAGATACAGGGCCAGATACGCAGTATTTT.

The chain employs TRBV13 and TRBJ2-1, with 9 bases matching TRBD2. Germline lookup yields CDR1 PRHDT and CDR2 FYEKMQ (reference sequence). After removal of 4 bases from V and 8 bases from J, the junction contained 6 bases not matched to a gene. The CDR3 is 14 amino acids. CDR3: CASSYSGGWDEQFF. For the CDR3, the DNA is TGTGCCAGCAGCTATAGCGGGGGATGGGATGAGCAGTTCTTC.

The chain employs TRBV2 and TRBJ1-1; no firm D call. The germline V and J ends were trimmed by 0 bases and 6 bases, with 14 bases remaining between them. Germline values: CDR1 SNHLY, CDR2 FYNNEI. This CDR3 has 15 amino acids. The CDR3 bases are TGTGCCAGCAGTGAAGCGCTTCGGGCGGGAGCTGAAGCTTTCTTT. Its translation: CASSEALRAGAEAFF.

This chain uses TRBV6-4 with TRBJ2-5; 10 positions match TRBD1. The CDR3 sequence is 15 residues long. With V trimmed by 4 bases and J by 8 bases, 10 bases remained unmatched. The germline gives CDR1 MRHNA, CDR2 SNTAGT. The CDR3 sequence: CASSATGQGSGTQYF. CDR3 sequence (DNA): TGTGCCAGCAGTGCAACGGGACAGGGGTCGGGAACCCAGTACTTC.

The genes are TRBV4-1 and TRBJ2-5, with 7 bases aligning to TRBD2. The J call is doubtful: the DNA matches TRBJ2-7 better. Germline V lookup: CDR1 MGHRA, CDR2 YSYEKL. The CDR3 contains 15 residues. This chain's CDR3 is CASSQAGGGSHEQYF. The CDR3 DNA follows: TGCGCCAGCAGCCAAGCTGGGGGGGGTAGCCACGAGCAGTACTTC.

The rearrangement uses TRBV25-1 and TRBJ1-1, with D hard to call. V lost 3 bases and J lost 6, with 14 bases in between. The germline gives CDR1 MGHDK, CDR2 SYGVNS. CDR3 size: 14 residues. CDR3 in DNA: TGTGCCAGCAGTGAGACCCCCCTAGACTCTGAAGCTTTCTTT. As protein: CASSETPLDSEAFF.

The V and J genes are TRBV27 and TRBJ2-7; the match to TRBD2 covers 10 bases. The CDR3 is 15 residues long. Looked up from germline, CDR1 is MNHEY and CDR2 is SMNVEV (reference sequence). With 2 bases clipped from V and 7 bases from J, the junction kept 8 bases outside the gene matches. The CDR3 sequence: CASSLGAGGGGEQYF. The CDR3 nucleotides are TGTGCCAGCAGTTTAGGAGCGGGAGGGGGTGGTGAGCAGTACTTC.

V usage is TRBV19 and J usage is TRBJ1-1; D unresolved. With 1 base removed from V and 0 bases from J, the gap between germline ends came to 9 bases. The CDR3 covers 15 residues. Germline V gene sequence: CDR1 LNHDA, CDR2 SQIVND (reference sequence). The CDR3 reads CASSIGQIMNTEAFF. DNA for the CDR3: TGTGCCAGTAGTATAGGTCAGATAATGAACACTGAAGCTTTCTTT.

This clone occurred a few times. The CDR3 DNA reads TGTGCCAGCAACCCAGGGGGAATGAACACTGAAGCTTTCTTT. Translated, it gives CASNPGGMNTEAFF. The rearrangement uses TRBV27 and TRBJ1-1; 7 nucleotides line up with TRBD1. Trimming cost V 7 bases and J 0 bases; bases outside gene matches: 5. Germline CDR1 is MNHEY and CDR2 is SMNVEV (reference sequence). CDR3 length: 14 amino acids.

The chain employs TRBV19 and TRBJ2-1, with D perhaps assigned TRBD1 or TRBD2 (5 bases each). The CDR3 consists of 14 residues. Germline assignment: CDR1 LNHDA and CDR2 SQIVND (reference sequence). V was cut by 7 bases and J by 6 bases, with 16 bases left in between. The CDR3 is CASTVSGTGNEQFF. The CDR3 nucleotides read TGTGCCAGTACGGTGTCGGGGACGGGCAATGAGCAGTTCTTC.

The genes are TRBV27 and TRBJ2-1; the match to TRBD2 covers 7 bases. V shed 5 bases, J shed 4 bases, and the junction held 5 bases outside the gene matches. CDR1 is MNHEY, CDR2 SMNVEV, per germline (reference sequence). CDR3 size: 14 residues. Here the CDR3 DNA reads TGTGCCAGCAGTGTCACTAGCGTATACAATGAGCAGTTCTTC. This gives the protein CASSVTSVYNEQFF.

The chain couples TRBV6-1 to TRBJ1-1; 7 bases are shared with TRBD1. V lost 7 bases and J lost 4; bases outside the gene matches: 6. Germline loops: CDR1 MNHNS, CDR2 SASEGT. The CDR3 spans 13 residues. CDR3 sequence (DNA): TGTGCCAGCAACCTAAACAGGGGCACTGAAGCTTTCTTT. Translation: CASNLNRGTEAFF.

The J gene is TRBJ2-2, the V gene TRBV15; 13 nucleotides agree with TRBD2. The CDR3 is 17 residues long. CDR1 and CDR2 (germline): LNHNV, YYDKDF (reference sequence). V dropped 4 bases and J dropped 4; count of bases not matched to a gene: 6. DNA for the CDR3: TGTGCCACCAGCAAACTAGCGGGAGGGCCCGGCACCGGGGAGCTGTTTTTT. Translated: CATSKLAGGPGTGELFF.

The chain employs TRBV7-3 and TRBJ1-1; no clear D. V lost 2 bases to trimming and J lost 7 bases, with 11 bases between them. The CDR3 sequence is 13 residues long. The germline V gene has CDR1 SGHTA and CDR2 FQGTGA. The CDR3 is CASSLLVRGEAFF. The CDR3 coding sequence is TGTGCCAGCAGCTTATTGGTTAGAGGTGAAGCTTTCTTT.

V gene TRBV4-1 combines with J gene TRBJ2-7; D not resolved. The V end lost 3 bases, the J end lost 6 bases, and 24 bases lay between the germline ends. CDR1 is MGHRA, CDR2 YSYEKL, per germline. The CDR3 covers 17 residues. The CDR3 reads CASSQGPRASRVGEQYF. Written as DNA, the CDR3 is TGCGCCAGCAGCCAGGGTCCTCGGGCGTCTAGAGTTGGCGAGCAGTACTTC.

V gene TRBV19 combines with J gene TRBJ2-7; possibly TRBD2 for D (5 bases). The ends were cut back, 7 bases at V and 3 bases at J, with 16 bases in the middle. Germline-derived CDR1 and CDR2 are LNHDA and SQIVND (reference sequence). The CDR3 runs 14 residues. The CDR3 is CASIPPEGDYEQYF. The CDR3 DNA follows: TGTGCCAGTATCCCCCCCGAGGGTGACTACGAGCAGTACTTC.

CDR3 in DNA: TGTGCCAGCAGTTACTCGGGGGCCGAAGGTGAGCAGTTCTTC. Translated: CASSYSGAEGEQFF. V and J are TRBV6-5 and TRBJ2-1; tentative D call: TRBD1 (6 bases). Trimming removed 0 bases from V and 9 bases from J, with 12 bases in between. The CDR3 runs to 14 residues. From germline, CDR1 is MNHEY and CDR2 SVGAGI.

The chain recombines TRBV9 with TRBJ1-1, with a possible D match to TRBD1 (6 bases). The germline gives CDR1 SGDLS, CDR2 YYNGEE. The CDR3 runs 14 residues. Trimming left V 4 bases short and J 5 bases short, with 15 bases between. This CDR3 reads CASSPETGLTEAFF. DNA of the CDR3: TGTGCCAGCAGCCCAGAGACAGGTCTAACTGAAGCTTTCTTT.

The chain carries TRBV27 and TRBJ2-3; 7 bases align to TRBD2. Germline V gives CDR1 MNHEY, CDR2 SMNVEV (reference sequence). The CDR3 extends over 16 amino acids. The trim removed 2 bases at V and 4 bases at J, leaving 9 bases unmatched. The CDR3 here is CASSLLLKRGPDTQYF. CDR3 in DNA: TGTGCCAGCAGTTTACTCTTAAAGCGGGGTCCAGATACGCAGTATTTT.